The present TCR beta chain was sequenced within a study of blood T cell repertoires in COVID-19. Study-level information: T cells, B-cell-depleted T cells, or PBMCs supplied cDNA or gDNA.

This clone was recorded once. The assay was immunoSEQ multiplex PCR, and TCRdb's table has in-frame clones only and misses some. In the table there are more than 120,000 clones, about nine tenths of which are singletons. This CDR3 is 13 amino acids long. The V and J ends lost 2 bases and 4 bases respectively, with 8 bases between them. Germline V gene data show CDR1 as MGHRA and CDR2 as YSYEKL. The source is a man over 45 who had recovered from COVID-19. Sequencing input: peripheral blood. This chain uses TRBV4-1 with TRBJ1-1, with D perhaps TRBD1 (6 bases). The DNA for the CDR3 is TGCGCCAGCAGCCAACAGGGGTTCACTGAAGCTTTCTTT. This codes for CASSQQGFTEAFF.